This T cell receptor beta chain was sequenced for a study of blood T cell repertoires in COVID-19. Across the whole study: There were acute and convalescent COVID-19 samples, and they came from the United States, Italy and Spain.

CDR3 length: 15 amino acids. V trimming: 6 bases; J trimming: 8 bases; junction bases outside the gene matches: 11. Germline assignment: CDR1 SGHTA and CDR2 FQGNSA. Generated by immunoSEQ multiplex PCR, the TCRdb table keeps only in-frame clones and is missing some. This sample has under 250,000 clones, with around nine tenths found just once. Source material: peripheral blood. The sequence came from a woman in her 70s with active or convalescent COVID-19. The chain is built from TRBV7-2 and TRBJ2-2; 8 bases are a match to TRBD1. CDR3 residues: CASSKRTGLSGELFF. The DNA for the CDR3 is TGTGCCAGCAGTAAAAGGACAGGGCTTTCTGGGGAGCTGTTTTTT.